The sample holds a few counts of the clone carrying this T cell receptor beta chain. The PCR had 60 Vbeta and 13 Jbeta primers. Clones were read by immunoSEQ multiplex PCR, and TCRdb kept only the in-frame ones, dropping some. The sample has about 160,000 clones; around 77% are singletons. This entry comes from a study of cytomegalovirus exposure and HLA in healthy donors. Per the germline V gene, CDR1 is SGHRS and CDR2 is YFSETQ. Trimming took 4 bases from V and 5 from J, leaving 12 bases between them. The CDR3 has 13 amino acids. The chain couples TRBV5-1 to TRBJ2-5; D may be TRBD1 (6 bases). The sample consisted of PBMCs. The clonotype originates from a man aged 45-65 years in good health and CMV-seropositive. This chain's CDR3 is CASSSTGLETQYF. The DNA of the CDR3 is TGCGCCAGCAGCAGTACAGGGTTGGAGACCCAGTACTTC.